The 31 T cell receptor beta chains reported below all come from one sample, sequenced in a study of T cells expressing NK-cell markers. TCRdb reprocessed the 5' RACE reads, with one entry per CDR3 protein and no DNA. Here the sample table reports 550,000 to 600,000 distinct CDR3 sequences. Input material: blood T cells: a sorted CD56 or NKG2C T cell subset, CD4+ or CD8+ T cells, or bulk PBMC T cells (not recorded which). Receptor source: a man between 18 and 29 years old in good health.

The chain links TRBV12-3 or TRBV12-4 to TRBJ1-1. This CDR3 comprises 11 residues. Here the CDR3 reads CASRTNTEAFF.

The rearrangement joins TRBV5-1 to TRBJ2-1; TCRdb outputs TRBD2, but without DNA this stays unchecked. Germline loops: CDR1 SGHRS, CDR2 YFSETQ. There are 13 residues in the CDR3. This CDR3 is CASSLAWREEQFF.

The V gene is TRBV25-1, the J gene TRBJ2-5; with no DNA, the TCRdb D assignment of TRBD2 cannot be verified. Germline V gene lookup returns CDR1 MGHDK and CDR2 SYGVNS. CDR3 size: 15 residues. CDR3 amino acids: CASSEYLGDQETQYF.

The rearrangement uses TRBV14 and TRBJ1-1. CDR3 length: 15 residues. Germline CDR1 reads SGHDN; CDR2 reads FVKESK. CDR3 in amino acids: CASSQDRRLNTEAFF.

The gene calls are TRBV29-1 and TRBJ2-1; checking the TCRdb D call of TRBD1 is not possible without DNA. The CDR3 runs 14 residues. In germline, CDR1 is SQVTM, CDR2 ANQGSEA. CDR3 in amino acids: CTYTGTGSYNEQFF.

The chain carries TRBV7-3 and TRBJ2-1; TCRdb reports TRBD2, a call that lacks DNA to check it against. Germline lookup yields CDR1 SGHTA and CDR2 FQGTGA. CDR3 length: 21 amino acids. CDR3 residues: CASSLSVGLAGARGPYNEQFF.

The rearrangement joins TRBV2 to TRBJ2-3; absent DNA, TCRdb's TRBD2 call cannot be checked. CDR3 length: 16 residues. Germline CDR1 is SNHLY and CDR2 is FYNNEI. The CDR3 protein is CASSGGLAGARDTQYF.

The rearrangement uses TRBV12-3 or TRBV12-4 and TRBJ2-7; there is no DNA to check the TCRdb D call of TRBD1. This CDR3 comprises 16 residues. The CDR3 spells CASSLNLQDRAYEQYF.

The chain has TRBV6-2 or TRBV6-3 and TRBJ1-1. This CDR3 has 14 amino acids. Germline CDR1 reads MNHEY; CDR2 reads SVGEGT. The CDR3: CASSSLGAPWGAFF.

The CDR3 region is CASSQDRWREQFF. This sequence joins TRBV14 and TRBJ2-1. The CDR3 sequence is 13 residues long. The germline V gene encodes CDR1 SGHDN and CDR2 FVKESK.

The chain combines TRBV14 with TRBJ2-3; TCRdb gives TRBD2 as the D gene, but with no DNA this cannot be confirmed. The CDR3 covers 17 residues. Germline-derived CDR1 and CDR2 are SGHDN and FVKESK. The CDR3 loop reads CASSPWKAGGRTDTQYF.

The V and J genes are TRBV11-3 and TRBJ2-1; TCRdb calls TRBD2, which cannot be checked without DNA. This CDR3 region has 16 residues. Germline CDR1 reads SGHNT; CDR2 reads YENEEA. The CDR3 reads CASSSTLAGVGNEQFF. The full variable domain, rest sourced from reference TRBV11-3 and TRBJ2-1, is EAGVVQSPRYKIIEKKQPVAFWCNPISGHNTLYWYLQNLGQGPELLIRYENEEAVDDSQLPKDRFSAERLKGVDSTLKIQPAELGDSAVYLCASSSTLAGVGNEQFFGPGTRLTVL.

This chain connects TRBV3-1 to TRBJ2-3; lacking DNA, the TRBD2 call made by TCRdb goes unchecked. CDR1 and CDR2 (germline): LGHDT, YNNKEL (reference sequence). The CDR3 runs to 17 residues. The CDR3 is CASSQELAGGSTDTQYF.

This rearrangement joins TRBV5-1 to TRBJ1-5. Germline CDR1 SGHRS, CDR2 YFSETQ. The CDR3 has 12 residues. Here the CDR3 reads CASSQNNGPQHF.

This chain connects TRBV3-1 to TRBJ2-1; TCRdb indicates TRBD1, and absent DNA this call remains unverified. The CDR3 covers 14 residues. The germline V gene has CDR1 LGHDT and CDR2 YNNKEL (reference sequence). Here the CDR3 reads CASSLQGPYNEQFF.

This chain uses TRBV12-3 or TRBV12-4 with TRBJ2-2; TCRdb calls TRBD1, which cannot be checked without DNA. The CDR3 runs 17 residues. The CDR3: CASSRRGTGAHTGELFF.

The chain carries TRBV25-1 and TRBJ1-2; TCRdb names TRBD1, which stays unverified in the absence of DNA. Germline assignment: CDR1 MGHDK and CDR2 SYGVNS. This CDR3 has 13 amino acids. CDR3: CASSENGRGGYTF.

The chain combines TRBV3-1 with TRBJ2-3. Germline V gene data show CDR1 as LGHDT and CDR2 as YNNKEL (reference sequence). The CDR3 extends over 14 amino acids. CDR3 loop: CASAAGLRTDTQYF.

The V call is TRBV18, the J call TRBJ2-7; there is no DNA to check the TCRdb D call of TRBD2. The germline gives CDR1 KGHSH, CDR2 LQKENI. The CDR3 covers 18 residues. The CDR3 protein is CASSHGGTGLAGVYEQYF. Filled out from reference TRBV18 and TRBJ2-7, the complete variable domain reads NAGVMQNPRHLVRRRGQEARLRCSPMKGHSHVYWYRQLPEEGLKFMVYLQKENIIDESGMPKERFSAEFPKEGPSILRIQQVVRGDSAAYFCASSHGGTGLAGVYEQYFGPGTRLTVT.

The J gene is TRBJ2-3, the V gene TRBV20-1; TCRdb gives TRBD2 as the D gene, but with no DNA this cannot be confirmed. The CDR3 has 18 residues. In germline, CDR1 is DFQATT, CDR2 SNEGSKA (reference sequence). The CDR3 is CSATARGLAGGRPDTQYF.

The V and J genes are TRBV4-2 and TRBJ2-7; TCRdb returns TRBD1, unconfirmable since there is no DNA. The CDR3 is made up of 13 amino acids. Germline CDR1 and CDR2: LGHNA and YNFKEQ. Here the CDR3 reads CASSHTGTREQYF.

This sequence joins TRBV28 and TRBJ2-1. The germline gives CDR1 MDHEN, CDR2 SYDVKM. This CDR3 is 12 amino acids long. CDR3 amino acids: CASSSSLPEQFF.

The chain employs TRBV24-1 and TRBJ2-1; TCRdb lists TRBD2, though no DNA is available to test this call. The V gene's germline CDR1 is KGHDR and CDR2 SFDVKD. The CDR3 runs to 13 residues. The CDR3 region is CATSDPAADEQFF.

The rearrangement uses TRBV6-6 and TRBJ2-1; TCRdb indicates TRBD1, and absent DNA this call remains unverified. The CDR3 consists of 11 residues. Germline V gene data show CDR1 as MNHNY and CDR2 as SVGAGI (reference sequence). This CDR3 is CASSSGQGQFF.

The chain carries TRBV24-1 and TRBJ2-1. CDR3 length equals 15 residues. Germline V CDR1 and CDR2: KGHDR, SFDVKD. CDR3 amino acids: CATSDLGQVGSEQFF.

The chain is built from TRBV29-1 and TRBJ2-2; TCRdb's assignment of TRBD1 cannot be checked, as there is no DNA. There are 13 residues in the CDR3. Germline-derived CDR1 and CDR2 are SQVTM and ANQGSEA. The CDR3 sequence is CSVDTGYTGELFF.

The J gene is TRBJ1-2, the V gene TRBV7-3. Germline V gene data show CDR1 as SGHTA and CDR2 as FQGTGA. The CDR3 is made up of 12 amino acids. This chain's CDR3 is CASGSGGSGYTF.

The CDR3 region is CSGTGTGGLGELFF. This chain connects TRBV29-1 to TRBJ2-2; the D call of TRBD1 rests on TCRdb alone, since no DNA is present to check it. This CDR3 is 14 amino acids long. Germline-derived CDR1 and CDR2 are SQVTM and ANQGSEA.

This chain joins TRBV27 and TRBJ1-6; the D call from TCRdb, TRBD1, cannot be confirmed without DNA. From germline, CDR1 is MNHEY and CDR2 SMNVEV (reference sequence). CDR3 length equals 15 residues. CDR3 sequence: CASRGWGTENSPLHF.

The CDR3 reads CASSQGTGLYEQYF. The chain combines TRBV3-1 with TRBJ2-7; TCRdb's D gene call, TRBD1, goes unchecked for lack of DNA. The V gene's germline CDR1 is LGHDT and CDR2 YNNKEL (reference sequence). CDR3 length: 14 residues.

The chain is built from TRBV7-9 and TRBJ2-5. The germline gives CDR1 SEHNR, CDR2 FQNEAQ (reference sequence). The CDR3 runs to 12 residues. CDR3 protein: CASSFISETQYF.